These 27 T cell receptor beta chains came from one sample sequenced in a study of vaccination effects on CD4 cells after COVID-19 (dated 2022 in TCRdb). Their specific antigens are unknown. To identify antigen-specific CD4+ T cell clonotypes by their expansion, the ViraFEST assay first stimulated PBMC with viral peptide pools and then applied TCR sequencing. After around ten days of culture, CD4+ T cells were isolated with the EasySep CD4+ T cell isolation kit. Negative nucleocapsid antibody results before and after vaccination confirmed that the healthy vaccine recipients had no prior SARS-CoV-2 infection. Libraries were made using the immunoSEQ multiplex PCR assay. TCRdb took this table from immuneACCESS and kept in-frame rearrangements with V and J called. Such tables lack part of the clones; where checked against another copy, unresolved V genes explain under half of the gap, and the rest is unexplained. This sample has more than 35,000 clones in its table, and around 66% of those were observed once. In total, the top ten clones hold 14% to 15% of the sample.

The material was CD4+ T cells from PBMCs cultured with HCoV-OC43 spike peptides, obtained before COVID-19 vaccination. Taken with the paper, the label for cell subset or site translates to: HCoV-OC43 spike overlapping peptide pool stimulation. These receptors all stem from a human donor who received a COVID-19 vaccine.

The CDR3 coding sequence is TGTGCCAGCAGCACCGGGCATCGGACAGGGGACGCCTACGAGCAGTACTTC. Amino acid sequence: CASSTGHRTGDAYEQYF. The gene calls are TRBV21-1 and TRBJ2-7; TRBD1 is the table's D call, not checked against the DNA. TRBV21-1 counts as a pseudogene. The CDR3 is 17 residues long.

This clone was recorded only once. V gene TRBV5-6 combines with J gene TRBJ2-1; TRBD2 matches 13 bases. CDR3 length: 16 residues. Trimming at V came to 4 bases and at J to 7 bases, leaving 8 bases not matched to a gene. Germline V gene sequence: CDR1 SGHDT, CDR2 YYEEEE. The CDR3 here is CASSLMTSGGRNEQFF. For the CDR3, the DNA is TGTGCCAGCAGCCTCATGACTAGCGGGGGGCGGAATGAGCAGTTCTTC.

This clone was seen once. The chain links TRBV3-1 (or the pseudogene TRBV3-2) to TRBJ1-4, with 8 bases aligning to TRBD1. There are 13 residues in the CDR3. Germline V gene data show CDR1 as LGHDT and CDR2 as YNNKEL (reference sequence). J lost 8 bases, V lost 7 bases, and 6 bases had no gene match. The CDR3 region is CASTQGADEKLFF. CDR3 DNA: TGTGCCAGCACTCAGGGGGCGGACGAAAAACTGTTTTTT.

The CDR3 region is CASSEVGGTFDSPLHF. In DNA form, the CDR3 reads TGTGCCTCCTCGGAAGTTGGGGGTACTTTTGATTCACCCCTCCACTTT. The J gene is TRBJ1-6, the V gene TRBV30; D might be TRBD1 (5 bases). V lost 7 bases to trimming and J lost 8 bases, with 24 bases between them. This CDR3 spans 16 amino acids. Germline V gene data show CDR1 as GTSNPN and CDR2 as SVGIG (reference sequence).

This rearrangement joins TRBV5-1 to TRBJ2-6; unclear D gene. The CDR3 is made up of 16 amino acids. The germline V gene encodes CDR1 SGHRS and CDR2 YFSETQ. Trimming took 3 bases from V and 4 from J, leaving 14 bases between them. CDR3 amino acids: CASSSPELAGANVLTF. Written as DNA, the CDR3 is TGCGCCAGCAGCTCCCCTGAGTTGGCCGGGGCCAACGTCCTGACTTTC.

V usage is TRBV18 and J usage is TRBJ2-5; D might be TRBD1 (5 bases). The germline V and J ends were trimmed by 1 base and 5 bases, with 14 bases remaining between them. The CDR3 is made up of 15 amino acids. CDR1 is KGHSH, CDR2 LQKENI, per germline. Written as DNA, the CDR3 is TGTGCCAGCTCACCACGATCAGGGTGGTCGGAGACCCAGTACTTC. Its protein is CASSPRSGWSETQYF.

V usage is TRBV9 and J usage is TRBJ2-2; D gene ambiguous. Germline V gives CDR1 SGDLS, CDR2 YYNGEE. Trimming removed 0 bases from V and 1 base from J, with 7 bases in between. This CDR3 is built from 15 residues. The CDR3 DNA reads TGTGCCAGCAGCGTAGAAGGGTTGAACACCGGGGAGCTGTTTTTT. Translating gives CASSVEGLNTGELFF.

The chain joins TRBV7-9 to TRBJ2-7; unclear D gene. The CDR3 has 15 residues. Germline V gene sequence: CDR1 SEHNR, CDR2 FQNEAQ (reference sequence). V lost 2 bases and J 0 bases, leaving 11 bases between the germline ends. In DNA, the CDR3 is TGTGCCAGCAGCTTACTGAGACTCAGCTCCTACGAGCAGTACTTC. Translating it yields CASSLLRLSSYEQYF.

This chain joins TRBV5-4 and TRBJ2-7, with TRBD2 matching over 9 bases. The germline CDR1 and CDR2 sequences are SGHNT and YYREEE (reference sequence). CDR3 length: 16 residues. V lost 0 bases, J lost 0 bases, and 4 bases stayed unmatched. As DNA, the CDR3 is TGTGCCAGCAGCTTGGATTATAGCGGGAGCTCCTACGAGCAGTACTTC. Its protein product is CASSLDYSGSSYEQYF.

This clone occurred a few times. This chain links TRBV4-1 with TRBJ2-1; TRBD1 might be the D (6 bases). Germline assignment: CDR1 MGHRA and CDR2 YSYEKL. V lost 2 bases to trimming and J lost 5 bases, with 13 bases between them. The CDR3 is made up of 15 amino acids. CDR3 amino acids: CASSQMARTDNEQFF. The CDR3 nucleotides are TGCGCCAGCAGCCAAATGGCCCGGACAGACAATGAGCAGTTCTTC.

The chain joins TRBV19 to TRBJ1-2, with no clear D. CDR1 is LNHDA and CDR2 is SQIVND in the germline V gene (reference sequence). This CDR3 spans 15 amino acids. V was cut by 0 bases and J by 8 bases, with 16 bases left in between. DNA for the CDR3: TGTGCCAGTAGTATAGATCCCCCCCTCGCTCGAGGCTACACCTTC. Amino acid sequence: CASSIDPPLARGYTF.

V and J are TRBV11-2 and TRBJ2-3, with TRBD2 matching over 9 bases. V gave up 3 bases and J gave up 2 bases; unmatched junction bases: 6. Looked up from germline, CDR1 is SGHAT and CDR2 is FQNNGV. The CDR3 loop spans 16 amino acids. CDR3 nucleotides: TGTGCCAGCAGCTTCCTAGCGGGAACGCACACAGATACGCAGTATTTT. This encodes CASSFLAGTHTDTQYF.

This clone showed up just a few times. The genes are TRBV6-6 and TRBJ2-7; D uncertain. This CDR3 has 15 residues. CDR1 is MNHNY, CDR2 SVGAGI, per germline (reference sequence). V was pared by 5 bases and J by 0 bases, with 14 bases between. The CDR3 loop is CASSPGISGSYEQYF. The CDR3, as DNA: TGTGCCAGCAGTCCTGGGATCTCCGGCTCCTACGAGCAGTACTTC.

The rearrangement joins TRBV5-5 to TRBJ1-2; TRBD1 aligns across 9 bases. The germline V gene has CDR1 SGHKS and CDR2 YYEKEE (reference sequence). The V and J ends lost 1 base and 2 bases, in that order; junction bases with no gene match: 12. The CDR3 loop spans 18 amino acids. CDR3 sequence reads: CASSLNRGLRMENYGYTF. Here the CDR3 DNA reads TGTGCCAGCAGCTTGAACAGGGGGCTAAGGATGGAGAACTATGGCTACACCTTC.

This chain links TRBV6-5 with TRBJ1-5; 8 bases line up with TRBD1. V shed 2 bases and J 6 bases; nucleotides not matched to a gene: 9. CDR3 length: 16 residues. The V gene's germline CDR1 is MNHEY and CDR2 SVGAGI. CDR3 bases: TGTGCCAGCAGTTACGACTATGGACAGGGTAGTCAGCCCCAGCATTTT. Encoded protein: CASSYDYGQGSQPQHF.

A few counts support this clone. J is TRBJ1-5 and V is TRBV7-8; the match to TRBD1 covers 11 bases. V lost 5 bases, J lost 5 bases, and 8 bases stayed unmatched. CDR3 length equals 16 residues. From germline, CDR1 is SGHVS and CDR2 FQNEAQ. Here the CDR3 DNA reads TGTGCCAGCAGCCGAGAGGACAGGGGGCGCCATCAGCCCCAGCATTTT. Translation: CASSREDRGRHQPQHF.

The genes are TRBV18 and TRBJ1-3, with unresolved D. Per germline, CDR1 KGHSH and CDR2 LQKENI. The CDR3 loop spans 15 amino acids. V was shortened by 2 bases and J by 0 bases, with 8 bases between the two germline ends. The CDR3, as DNA: TGTGCCAGCTCACCAAGTGGGTCCTCTGGAAACACCATATATTTT. It yields the protein CASSPSGSSGNTIYF.

The chain employs TRBV2 and TRBJ2-2, with no clear D. Germline-derived CDR1 and CDR2 are SNHLY and FYNNEI. This CDR3 is built from 14 residues. V lost 5 bases and J lost 4, with 11 bases in between. The CDR3 coding sequence is TGTGCCAGCAGTAAAAGTTCCGTCACCGGGGAGCTGTTTTTT. Encoded protein: CASSKSSVTGELFF.

A few counts support this clone. The genes are TRBV4-1 and TRBJ2-3; D gene uncertain. Germline CDR1 is MGHRA and CDR2 is YSYEKL. The CDR3 totals 14 residues. V lost 1 base, J lost 5 bases, and 10 bases lay in between. In nucleotides, the CDR3 is TGCGCCAGCAGCCAAGTTAGGATTGGAGATACGCAGTATTTT. It translates to CASSQVRIGDTQYF.

The chain uses TRBV11-2 and TRBJ2-1; 9 bases are shared with TRBD2. CDR1 is SGHAT, CDR2 FQNNGV, per germline. The CDR3 sequence is 15 residues long. V shed 8 bases, J shed 0 bases, and the junction held 5 bases outside the gene matches. In nucleotides, the CDR3 is TGTGCCAGCGGACCTAGCGGGGACTCCTACAATGAGCAGTTCTTC. This codes for CASGPSGDSYNEQFF.

The V gene is TRBV6-5, the J gene TRBJ1-5; D is unclear. This CDR3 is 14 amino acids long. Looked up from germline, CDR1 is MNHEY and CDR2 is SVGAGI. The V end was cut by 2 bases, the J end by 4 bases, with 9 bases between. CDR3 residues: CASSYRGPNQPQHF. In DNA form, the CDR3 reads TGTGCCAGCAGTTACCGCGGGCCTAATCAGCCCCAGCATTTT.

This clone was seen a single time. The chain joins TRBV6-5 to TRBJ2-1; 10 nucleotides agree with TRBD2. The CDR3 consists of 14 residues. Germline CDR1 MNHEY, CDR2 SVGAGI. V was pared by 11 bases and J by 8 bases, with 12 bases of the junction left unmatched. This CDR3 is CAVKPGLASHEQFF. The CDR3 region has the DNA TGTGCCGTAAAACCGGGACTAGCGAGCCATGAGCAGTTCTTC.

This clone has more than one count but fewer than ten. The CDR3 DNA sequence: TGTGCCAGCAGTGAAGGGAGCGTAGAGGGCTACACCTTC. Its translation: CASSEGSVEGYTF. This chain links TRBV6-1 with TRBJ1-2; D unresolved. Trimming left V 1 base short and J 8 bases short, with 11 bases between. The CDR3 contains 13 residues. CDR1 MNHNS and CDR2 SASEGT come from the germline V gene.

This clone is judged medium-sized. The chain is built from TRBV3-1 (or the pseudogene TRBV3-2) and TRBJ2-7, with TRBD2 matching 11 bases. J gave up 3 bases and V 1 base, and 2 bases lay outside the gene matches. The CDR3 runs 15 residues. CDR1 and CDR2 (germline): LGHDT, YNNKEL (reference sequence). DNA of the CDR3: TGTGCCAGCAGCCAAGCTCTAGCGGGAGGCTACGAGCAGTACTTC. Translation gives CASSQALAGGYEQYF.

This clone was recorded once. The rearrangement joins TRBV7-9 to TRBJ2-7; D possibly corresponds to TRBD2 (6 bases). The CDR3 is 15 amino acids. Germline CDR1 reads SEHNR; CDR2 reads FQNEAQ (reference sequence). The ends were cut back, 0 bases at V and 0 bases at J, with 9 bases in the middle. CDR3 protein: CASSLAGTPSYEQYF. The CDR3 nucleotides read TGTGCCAGCAGCTTAGCCGGGACTCCCTCCTACGAGCAGTACTTC. Full variable domain (rest looked up from reference TRBV7-9 and TRBJ2-7): DTGVSQNPRHKITKRGQNVTFRCDPISEHNRLYWYRQTLGQGPEFLTYFQNEAQLEKSRLLSDRFSAERPKGSFSTLEIQRTEQGDSAMYLCASSLAGTPSYEQYFGPGTRLTVT.

V is TRBV2 and J is TRBJ1-5; D is undetermined. V gave up 4 bases and J gave up 1 base, with 11 bases separating them. Germline CDR1 reads SNHLY; CDR2 reads FYNNEI. This CDR3 spans 15 amino acids. CDR3 residues: CASSVGPGSNQPQHF. The CDR3 bases are TGTGCCAGCAGTGTCGGCCCTGGAAGCAATCAGCCCCAGCATTTT.

This clone was seen a handful of times. The rearrangement joins TRBV5-4 to TRBJ1-4; the D is unclear. V shed 3 bases and J shed 5 bases, with 5 bases lying between them. The length of the CDR3 is 12 residues. CDR1 and CDR2 (germline): SGHNT, YYREEE (reference sequence). The CDR3 loop is CASSSTNEKLFF. The DNA of the CDR3 is TGTGCCAGCAGCTCCACCAATGAAAAACTGTTTTTT.